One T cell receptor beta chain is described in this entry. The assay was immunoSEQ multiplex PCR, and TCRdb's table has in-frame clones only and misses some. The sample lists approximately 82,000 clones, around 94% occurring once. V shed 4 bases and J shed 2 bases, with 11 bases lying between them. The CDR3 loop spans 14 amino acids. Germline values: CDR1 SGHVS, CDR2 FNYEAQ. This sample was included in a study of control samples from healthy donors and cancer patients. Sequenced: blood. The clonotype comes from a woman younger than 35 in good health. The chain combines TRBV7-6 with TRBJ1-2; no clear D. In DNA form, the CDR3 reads TGTGCCAGCAGCTCCGCCCCGGGGAACTATGGCTACACCTTC. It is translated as CASSSAPGNYGYTF.